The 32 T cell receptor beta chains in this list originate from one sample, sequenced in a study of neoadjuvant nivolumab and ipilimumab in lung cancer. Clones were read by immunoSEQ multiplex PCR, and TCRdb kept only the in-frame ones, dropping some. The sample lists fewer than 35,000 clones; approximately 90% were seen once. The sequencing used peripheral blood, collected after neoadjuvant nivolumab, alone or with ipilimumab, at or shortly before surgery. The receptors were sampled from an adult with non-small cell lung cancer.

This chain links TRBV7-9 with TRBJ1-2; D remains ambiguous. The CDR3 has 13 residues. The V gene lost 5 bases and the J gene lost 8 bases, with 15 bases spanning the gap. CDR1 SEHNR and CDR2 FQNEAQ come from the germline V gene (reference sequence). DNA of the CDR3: TGTGCCAGCAGCATTAGTGACGAGGGCGGCTACACCTTC. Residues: CASSISDEGGYTF.

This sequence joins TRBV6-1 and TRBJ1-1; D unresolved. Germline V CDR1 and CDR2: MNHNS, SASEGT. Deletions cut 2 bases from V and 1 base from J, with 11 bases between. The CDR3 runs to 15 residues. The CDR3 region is CASSERHTRNTEAFF. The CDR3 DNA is TGTGCCAGCAGTGAACGGCACACTAGGAACACTGAAGCTTTCTTT.

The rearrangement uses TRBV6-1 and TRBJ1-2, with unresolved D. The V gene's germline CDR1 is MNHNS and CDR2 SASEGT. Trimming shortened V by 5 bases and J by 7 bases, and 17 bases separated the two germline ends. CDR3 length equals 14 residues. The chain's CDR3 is CASSSGLKHFGYTF. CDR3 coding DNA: TGTGCCAGCAGTTCCGGCCTCAAACATTTTGGCTACACCTTC.

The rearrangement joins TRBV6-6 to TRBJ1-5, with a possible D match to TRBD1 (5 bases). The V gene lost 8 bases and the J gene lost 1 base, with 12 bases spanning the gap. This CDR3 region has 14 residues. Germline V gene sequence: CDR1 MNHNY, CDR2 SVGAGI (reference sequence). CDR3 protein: CASSVGDSNQPQHF. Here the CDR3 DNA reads TGTGCCAGCTCGGTCGGGGACAGCAATCAGCCCCAGCATTTT.

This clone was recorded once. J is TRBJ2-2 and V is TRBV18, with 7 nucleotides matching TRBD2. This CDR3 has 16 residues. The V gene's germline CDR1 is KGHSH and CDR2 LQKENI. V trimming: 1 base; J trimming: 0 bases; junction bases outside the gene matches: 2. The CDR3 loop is CASSPLAGANTGELFF. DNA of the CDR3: TGTGCCAGCTCACCACTGGCGGGGGCGAACACCGGGGAGCTGTTTTTT.

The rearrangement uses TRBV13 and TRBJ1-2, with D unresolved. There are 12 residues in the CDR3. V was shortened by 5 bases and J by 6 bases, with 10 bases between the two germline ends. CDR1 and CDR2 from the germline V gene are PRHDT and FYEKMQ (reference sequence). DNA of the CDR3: TGTGCCAGCAGCCTATTATCAAATGGCTACACCTTC. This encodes CASSLLSNGYTF.

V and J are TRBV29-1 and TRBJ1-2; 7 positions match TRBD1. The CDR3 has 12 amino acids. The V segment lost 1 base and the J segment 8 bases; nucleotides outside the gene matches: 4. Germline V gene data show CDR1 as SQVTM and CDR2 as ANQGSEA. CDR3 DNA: TGCAGCGTTGAAGGGGACAGAAACGGCTACACCTTC. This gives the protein CSVEGDRNGYTF.

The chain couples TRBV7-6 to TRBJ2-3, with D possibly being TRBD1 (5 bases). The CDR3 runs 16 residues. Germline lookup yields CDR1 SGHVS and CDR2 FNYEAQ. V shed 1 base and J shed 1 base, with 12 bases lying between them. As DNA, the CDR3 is TGTGCCAGCAGCTTAGAGGGCAGGGTGGGCACAGATACGCAGTATTTT. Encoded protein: CASSLEGRVGTDTQYF. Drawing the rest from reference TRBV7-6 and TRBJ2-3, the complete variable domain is GAGVSQSPRYKVTKRGQDVALRCDPISGHVSLYWYRQALGQGPEFLTYFNYEAQQDKSGLPNDRFSAERPEGSISTLTIQRTEQRDSAMYRCASSLEGRVGTDTQYFGPGTRLTVL.

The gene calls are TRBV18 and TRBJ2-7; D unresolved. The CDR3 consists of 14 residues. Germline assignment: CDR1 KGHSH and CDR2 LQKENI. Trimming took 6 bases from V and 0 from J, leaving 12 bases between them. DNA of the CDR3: TGTGCCAGCTCCCCGGCGAGGAGCTCCTACGAGCAGTACTTC. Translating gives CASSPARSSYEQYF.

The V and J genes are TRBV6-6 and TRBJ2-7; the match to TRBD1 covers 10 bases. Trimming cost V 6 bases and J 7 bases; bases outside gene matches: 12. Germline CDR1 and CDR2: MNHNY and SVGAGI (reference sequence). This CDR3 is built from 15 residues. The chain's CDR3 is CASRETGTGVREQYF. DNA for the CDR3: TGTGCCAGCAGGGAAACCGGGACAGGGGTTCGGGAGCAGTACTTC.

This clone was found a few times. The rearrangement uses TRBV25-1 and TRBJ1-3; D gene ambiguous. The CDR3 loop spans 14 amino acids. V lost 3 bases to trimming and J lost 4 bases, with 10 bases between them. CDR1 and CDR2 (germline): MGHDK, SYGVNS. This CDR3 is CASSDGVLGNTIYF. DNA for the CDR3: TGTGCCAGCAGTGACGGGGTGCTGGGAAACACCATATATTTT.

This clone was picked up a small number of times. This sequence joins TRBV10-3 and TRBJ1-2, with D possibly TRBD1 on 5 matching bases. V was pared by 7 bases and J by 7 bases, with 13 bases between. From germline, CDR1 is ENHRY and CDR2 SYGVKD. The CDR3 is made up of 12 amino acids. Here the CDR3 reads CAITLGTGGYTF. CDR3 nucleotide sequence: TGTGCCATCACGTTGGGGACCGGTGGCTACACCTTC.

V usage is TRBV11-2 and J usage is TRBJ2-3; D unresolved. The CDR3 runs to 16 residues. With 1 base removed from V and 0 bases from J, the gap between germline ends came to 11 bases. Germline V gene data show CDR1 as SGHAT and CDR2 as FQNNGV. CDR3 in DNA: TGTGCCAGCAGCTTAGGGCAGTTTCCTAGCACAGATACGCAGTATTTT. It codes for CASSLGQFPSTDTQYF.

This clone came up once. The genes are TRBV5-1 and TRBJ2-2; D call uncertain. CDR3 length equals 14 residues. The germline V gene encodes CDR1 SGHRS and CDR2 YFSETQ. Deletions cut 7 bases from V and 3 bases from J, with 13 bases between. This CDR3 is CASGWADHTGELFF. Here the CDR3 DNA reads TGCGCCAGCGGTTGGGCGGACCACACCGGGGAGCTGTTTTTT. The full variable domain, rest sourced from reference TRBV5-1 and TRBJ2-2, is KAGVTQTPRYLIKTRGQQVTLSCSPISGHRSVSWYQQTPGQGLQFLFEYFSETQRNKGNFPGRFSGRQFSNSRSEMNVSTLELGDSALYLCASGWADHTGELFFGEGSRLTVL.

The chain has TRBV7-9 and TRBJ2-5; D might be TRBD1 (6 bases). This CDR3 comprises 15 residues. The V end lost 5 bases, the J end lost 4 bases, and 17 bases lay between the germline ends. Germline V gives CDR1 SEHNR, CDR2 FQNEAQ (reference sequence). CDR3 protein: CASSTMTGLGETQYF. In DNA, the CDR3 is TGTGCCAGCAGCACGATGACAGGTTTAGGAGAGACCCAGTACTTC.

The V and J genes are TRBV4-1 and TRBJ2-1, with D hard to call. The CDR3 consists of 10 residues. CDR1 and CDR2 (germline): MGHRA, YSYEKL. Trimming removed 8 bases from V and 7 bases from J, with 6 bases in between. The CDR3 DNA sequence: TGCGCCAGCCCTGAAAATGAGCAGTTCTTC. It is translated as CASPENEQFF.

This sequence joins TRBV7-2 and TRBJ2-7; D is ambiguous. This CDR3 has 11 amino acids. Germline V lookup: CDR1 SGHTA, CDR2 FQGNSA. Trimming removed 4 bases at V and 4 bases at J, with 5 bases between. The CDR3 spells CASSSVYEQYF. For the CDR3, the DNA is TGTGCCAGCAGCTCCGTATACGAGCAGTACTTC.

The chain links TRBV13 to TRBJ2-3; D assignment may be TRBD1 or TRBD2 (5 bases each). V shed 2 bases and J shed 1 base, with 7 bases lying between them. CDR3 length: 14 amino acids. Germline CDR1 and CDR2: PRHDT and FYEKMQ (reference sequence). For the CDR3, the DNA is TGTGCCAGCAGCTTACTGGGGGGCACAGATACGCAGTATTTT. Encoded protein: CASSLLGGTDTQYF.

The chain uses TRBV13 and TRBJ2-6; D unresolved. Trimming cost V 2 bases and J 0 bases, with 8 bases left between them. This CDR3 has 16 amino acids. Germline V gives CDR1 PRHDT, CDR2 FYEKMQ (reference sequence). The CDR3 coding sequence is TGTGCCAGCAGCTTACTGGGCGTCTCTGGGGCCAACGTCCTGACTTTC. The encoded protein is CASSLLGVSGANVLTF.

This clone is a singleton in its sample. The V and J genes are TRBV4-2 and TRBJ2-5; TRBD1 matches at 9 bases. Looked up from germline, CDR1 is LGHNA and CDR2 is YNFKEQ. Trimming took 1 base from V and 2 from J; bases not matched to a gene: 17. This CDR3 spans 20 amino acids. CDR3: CASSQGELTGGQAPQETQYF. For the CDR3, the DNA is TGTGCCAGCAGCCAAGGGGAACTAACAGGGGGCCAGGCCCCACAAGAGACCCAGTACTTC.

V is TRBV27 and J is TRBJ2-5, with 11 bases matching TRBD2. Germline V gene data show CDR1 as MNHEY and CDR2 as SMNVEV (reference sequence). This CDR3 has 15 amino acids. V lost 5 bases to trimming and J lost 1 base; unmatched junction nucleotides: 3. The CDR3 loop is CASSILAGAQETQYF. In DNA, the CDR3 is TGTGCCAGCAGTATACTAGCGGGGGCCCAAGAGACCCAGTACTTC.

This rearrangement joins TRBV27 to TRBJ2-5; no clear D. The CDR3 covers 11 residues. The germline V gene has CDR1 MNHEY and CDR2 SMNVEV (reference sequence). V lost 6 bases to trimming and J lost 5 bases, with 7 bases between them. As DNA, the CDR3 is TGTGCCAGCAGGGGCCCGGAGACCCAGTACTTC. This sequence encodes CASRGPETQYF.

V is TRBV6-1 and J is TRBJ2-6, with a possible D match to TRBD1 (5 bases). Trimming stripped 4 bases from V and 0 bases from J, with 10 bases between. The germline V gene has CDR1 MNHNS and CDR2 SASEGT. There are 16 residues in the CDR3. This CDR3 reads CASSGVRGSGANVLTF. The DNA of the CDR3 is TGTGCCAGCAGTGGGGTTAGGGGCTCTGGGGCCAACGTCCTGACTTTC.

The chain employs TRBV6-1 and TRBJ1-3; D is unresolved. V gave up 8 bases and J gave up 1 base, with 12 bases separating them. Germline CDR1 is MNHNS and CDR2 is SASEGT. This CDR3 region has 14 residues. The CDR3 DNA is TGTGCCAGCCGCCCTTGGTGGTCTGGAAACACCATATATTTT. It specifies CASRPWWSGNTIYF.

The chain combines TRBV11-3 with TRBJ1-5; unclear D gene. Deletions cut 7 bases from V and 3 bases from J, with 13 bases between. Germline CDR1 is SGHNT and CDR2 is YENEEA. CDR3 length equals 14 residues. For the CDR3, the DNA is TGTGCCAGCAAGGGTCTCCGAGCCAATCAGCCCCAGCATTTT. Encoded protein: CASKGLRANQPQHF.

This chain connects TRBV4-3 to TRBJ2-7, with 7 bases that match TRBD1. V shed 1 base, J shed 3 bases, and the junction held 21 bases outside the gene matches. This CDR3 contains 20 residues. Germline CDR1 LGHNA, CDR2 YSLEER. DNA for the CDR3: TGCGCCAGCAGCCAAGTATTTTTGGGACCAGGTTCCCCAGGGGGCTACGAGCAGTACTTC. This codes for CASSQVFLGPGSPGGYEQYF.

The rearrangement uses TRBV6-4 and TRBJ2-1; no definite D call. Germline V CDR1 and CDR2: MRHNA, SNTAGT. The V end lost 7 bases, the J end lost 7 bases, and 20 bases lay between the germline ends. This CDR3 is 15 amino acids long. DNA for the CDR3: TGTGCCAGCACCGCGGACGGTGGGGTGGGGAATGAGCAGTTCTTC. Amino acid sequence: CASTADGGVGNEQFF.

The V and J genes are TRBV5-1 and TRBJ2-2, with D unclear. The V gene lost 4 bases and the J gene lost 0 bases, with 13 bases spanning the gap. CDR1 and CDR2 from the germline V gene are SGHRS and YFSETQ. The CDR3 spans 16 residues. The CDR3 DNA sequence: TGCGCCAGCAGCCCTCTGACGGTAACGAACACCGGGGAGCTGTTTTTT. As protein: CASSPLTVTNTGELFF.

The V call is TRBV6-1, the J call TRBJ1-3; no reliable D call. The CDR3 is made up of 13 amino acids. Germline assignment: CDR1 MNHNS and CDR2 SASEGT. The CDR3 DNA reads TGTGCAGGGAGCCTATCCTCTGGAAACACCATATATTTT. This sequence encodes CAGSLSSGNTIYF.

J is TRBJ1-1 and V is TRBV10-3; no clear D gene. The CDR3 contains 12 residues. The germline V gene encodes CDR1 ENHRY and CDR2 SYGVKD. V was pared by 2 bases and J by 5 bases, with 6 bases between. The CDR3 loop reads CAISERGTEAFF. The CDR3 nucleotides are TGTGCCATCAGTGAGAGAGGGACTGAAGCTTTCTTT.

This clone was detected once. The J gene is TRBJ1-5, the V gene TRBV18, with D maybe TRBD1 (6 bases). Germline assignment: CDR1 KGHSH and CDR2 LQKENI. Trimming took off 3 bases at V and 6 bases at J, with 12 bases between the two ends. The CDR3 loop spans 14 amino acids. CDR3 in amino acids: CASSPDRRGQPQHF. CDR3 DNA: TGTGCCAGCTCACCCGACAGGCGAGGTCAGCCCCAGCATTTT.

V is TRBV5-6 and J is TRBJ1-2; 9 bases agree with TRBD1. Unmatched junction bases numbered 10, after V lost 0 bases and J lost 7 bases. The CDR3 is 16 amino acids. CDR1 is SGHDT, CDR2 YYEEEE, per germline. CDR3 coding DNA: TGTGCCAGCAGCTTGGCAGGAACAGGGGGCACTACTGGCTACACCTTC. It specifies CASSLAGTGGTTGYTF.